The sequence of this T cell receptor beta chain was determined in a study of cytomegalovirus exposure and HLA in healthy donors. With regard to this clone: Its target is not known. An end of the junction differs from the germline gene, which may be a read error.

Study-wide results and caveats: Cytomegalovirus status was reportedly diagnosed by the classifier with high sensitivity and specificity. Later examination showed HLA-associated TCR beta chains had greater clonal expansion than equally common others. Many donors carried some public TCRs, although rarity characterized most TCR sequences. For most TCR beta V segments, an earlier analysis put the productive rate at about 90% or about 30% of the time.

Researchers ran the PCR with 60 Vbeta and 13 Jbeta primers. Using immunoSEQ multiplex PCR, the repertoire was profiled, and TCRdb retains in-frame clones only, with some absent. In the table there are under 200,000 clones, roughly 83% of which are singletons. The CDR3 is 14 amino acids. The germline V gene encodes CDR1 SEHNR and CDR2 FQNEAQ (reference sequence). The receptor was isolated from a male donor in good health and CMV-seropositive. The chain is built from TRBV7-9 and TRBJ2-7; D gene ambiguous. The sample consisted of PBMCs. CDR3 loop: CSSSLELQAHEQYF. DNA for the CDR3: TGTTCCAGCAGCTTAGAACTCCAGGCCCACGAGCAGTACTTC.